The next 16 T cell receptor beta chains were all read from a single sample in a study of cytomegalovirus exposure and HLA in healthy donors. Amplification used 60 Vbeta primers and 13 Jbeta primers. Sequencing used immunoSEQ multiplex PCR; TCRdb keeps in-frame clones, though not all of them. Of about 140,000 clones listed, about three quarters were seen once; the top ten hold around 1.5%. Sequencing input: PBMCs. The source is a female donor in good health and CMV-seronegative.

The rearrangement uses TRBV10-1 and TRBJ2-5; 10 bases map to TRBD2. The junction had 9 bases not matched to a gene; V was cut back by 3 bases and J by 5 bases. Germline assignment: CDR1 WNHNN and CDR2 SYGVQD (reference sequence). The length of the CDR3 is 16 residues. Here the CDR3 reads CASSDTTSGSGETQYF. CDR3 nucleotide sequence: TGCGCCAGCAGTGATACGACTAGCGGGTCGGGGGAGACCCAGTACTTC.

This clone was detected only once. The chain has TRBV4-2 and TRBJ1-5; D might be TRBD1 (6 bases). CDR1 is LGHNA, CDR2 YNFKEQ, per germline. Trimming left V 1 base short and J 4 bases short, with 11 bases between. This CDR3 spans 15 amino acids. CDR3 sequence (DNA): TGTGCCAGCAGCCAAGGTCGAGGGGGAAATCAGCCCCAGCATTTT. Translated, it gives CASSQGRGGNQPQHF.

DNA of the CDR3: TGTGCCAGTAGTCCTCCGAATCGCCCAGTTTTTTACGAGCAGTACTTC. Protein: CASSPPNRPVFYEQYF. The J gene is TRBJ2-7, the V gene TRBV19, with D hard to call. V shed 5 bases and J shed 4 bases, with 21 bases lying between them. Germline lookup yields CDR1 LNHDA and CDR2 SQIVND (reference sequence). The CDR3 is made up of 16 amino acids.

The genes are TRBV10-1 and TRBJ2-7; 7 bases line up with TRBD2. Germline loops: CDR1 WNHNN, CDR2 SYGVQD (reference sequence). Trimming removed 4 bases from V and 4 bases from J; junction bases left unmatched: 13. This CDR3 comprises 16 residues. The chain's CDR3 is CASSGGTTRSKYEQYF. The CDR3, as DNA: TGCGCCAGCAGTGGGGGGACTACTAGAAGCAAATACGAGCAGTACTTC.

This rearrangement joins TRBV10-3 to TRBJ2-2; D may be TRBD2 (5 bases). From germline, CDR1 is ENHRY and CDR2 SYGVKD. The CDR3 is 14 amino acids. V dropped 5 bases and J dropped 6 bases, with 13 bases sitting between them. CDR3 in DNA: TGTGCCATCAGTCCCCCTGGGGAGCCCGGGGAGCTGTTTTTT. Protein sequence: CAISPPGEPGELFF.

This sequence joins TRBV11-1 and TRBJ2-2, with no clear D. Looked up from germline, CDR1 is SGHAT and CDR2 is FQDESV (reference sequence). Between the trimmed V and J ends, which lost 5 bases and 4 bases, there was a span of 5 bases. The CDR3 consists of 12 residues. This CDR3 reads CASSPGTGELFF. CDR3 DNA sequence: TGTGCCAGCAGCCCCGGCACCGGGGAGCTGTTTTTT.

J is TRBJ2-5 and V is TRBV29-1, with a tentative D call TRBD2 (6 bases). V was cut by 0 bases and J by 3 bases, with 20 bases left in between. CDR3 length: 17 residues. Germline V gene data show CDR1 as SQVTM and CDR2 as ANQGSEA. CDR3 protein: CSVEDPAGLTPEETQYF. DNA for the CDR3: TGCAGCGTTGAAGATCCGGCGGGACTTACTCCCGAAGAGACCCAGTACTTC.

The gene calls are TRBV12-5 and TRBJ2-1; possibly TRBD2 for D (6 bases). The CDR3 runs to 13 residues. CDR1 is LGHNT and CDR2 is FRNRAP in the germline V gene. The CDR3 region has the DNA TGTAACCCGCCATTCAGGGCGGGAAATGAGCAGTTCTTC. It translates to CNPPFRAGNEQFF.

The chain employs TRBV2 and TRBJ2-5; 7 bases are shared with TRBD2. The CDR3 has 17 amino acids. J lost 2 bases, V lost 1 base, and 10 bases had no gene match. Per germline, CDR1 SNHLY and CDR2 FYNNEI. The CDR3 protein is CASSEGGRGWVQETQYF. CDR3 in DNA: TGTGCCAGCAGTGAAGGGGGGAGGGGTTGGGTACAAGAGACCCAGTACTTC.

The chain employs TRBV6-6 and TRBJ1-2; D is possibly TRBD1 (6 bases). Germline V CDR1 and CDR2: MNHNY, SVGAGI (reference sequence). This CDR3 has 12 amino acids. Trimming left V 8 bases short and J 9 bases short, with 16 bases between. The CDR3 DNA is TGTGCCAGCCTCCAGGGGTCTCGACGCTACACCTTC. The encoded protein is CASLQGSRRYTF.

Only one count was recorded for this clone. The chain joins TRBV27 to TRBJ1-1; no clear D gene. Germline V gives CDR1 MNHEY, CDR2 SMNVEV (reference sequence). This CDR3 is 14 amino acids long. The germline V and J ends were trimmed by 6 bases and 3 bases, with 14 bases remaining between them. CDR3 sequence: CASSLSDLYTEAFF. The CDR3 DNA reads as TGTGCCAGCAGCCTAAGTGACTTATACACTGAAGCTTTCTTT.

This sequence joins TRBV18 and TRBJ2-5; 9 bases fit TRBD2. The germline gives CDR1 KGHSH, CDR2 LQKENI. The CDR3 is 16 residues long. The ends lost 1 base at V and 1 base at J; junction bases unmatched: 4. CDR3 amino acids: CASSPLRTSVQETQYF. The CDR3 nucleotides read TGTGCCAGCTCACCACTTCGGACTAGCGTCCAAGAGACCCAGTACTTC.

V usage is TRBV18 and J usage is TRBJ1-2; D gene uncertain. The germline V and J ends were trimmed by 0 bases and 8 bases, with 7 bases remaining between them. The CDR3 totals 12 residues. CDR1 KGHSH and CDR2 LQKENI come from the germline V gene. CDR3 DNA sequence: TGTGCCAGCTCACCACCAGTGAGAGGCTACACCTTC. Translation: CASSPPVRGYTF.

The V call is TRBV5-3, the J call TRBJ2-6; unclear D gene. TRBV5-3 is sorted into the ORF group, with uncertain function. V lost 5 bases to trimming and J lost 5 bases, with 20 bases between them. The CDR3 is 17 amino acids. CDR3 bases: TGTGCCAGAAGTATAGACTGGCCGAGTATTTGGGCCAACGTCCTGACTTTC. Translating it yields CARSIDWPSIWANVLTF.

The chain joins TRBV9 to TRBJ1-5; 11 positions match TRBD1. The germline CDR1 and CDR2 sequences are SGDLS and YYNGEE. The CDR3 extends over 18 amino acids. V trimming: 0 bases; J trimming: 5 bases; junction bases outside the gene matches: 10. The CDR3: CASSVGGQGQGADQPQHF. The CDR3, as DNA: TGTGCCAGCAGCGTAGGAGGTCAAGGACAGGGGGCCGATCAGCCCCAGCATTTT.

The chain recombines TRBV15 with TRBJ1-2, with TRBD1 matching over 9 bases. The CDR3 totals 16 residues. After removal of 4 bases from V and 7 bases from J, the junction contained 13 bases not matched to a gene. Per the germline V gene, CDR1 is LNHNV and CDR2 is YYDKDF (reference sequence). CDR3: CATSTSLGTGTFGYTF. The CDR3 DNA sequence: TGTGCCACCAGCACCTCCTTAGGGACAGGGACTTTTGGCTACACCTTC.